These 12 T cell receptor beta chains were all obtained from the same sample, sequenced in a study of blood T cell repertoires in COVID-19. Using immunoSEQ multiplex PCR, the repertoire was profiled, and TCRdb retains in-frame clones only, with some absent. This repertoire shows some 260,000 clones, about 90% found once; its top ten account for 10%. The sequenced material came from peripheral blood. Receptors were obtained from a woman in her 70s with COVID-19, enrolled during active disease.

CDR3 in amino acids: CASSQTPLSTSGSYNEQFF. CDR3 coding DNA: TGCGCCAGCAGCCAGACACCACTTTCAACTAGCGGAAGCTACAATGAGCAGTTCTTC. The V and J genes are TRBV4-1 and TRBJ2-1, with 8 positions matching TRBD2. The germline V gene has CDR1 MGHRA and CDR2 YSYEKL. The CDR3 contains 19 residues. The V segment lost 3 bases and the J segment 3 bases; nucleotides outside the gene matches: 16.

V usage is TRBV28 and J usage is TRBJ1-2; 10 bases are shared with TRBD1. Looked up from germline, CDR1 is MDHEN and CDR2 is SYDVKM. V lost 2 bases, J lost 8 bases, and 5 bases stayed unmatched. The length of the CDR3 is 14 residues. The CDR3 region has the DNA TGTGCCAGCAGTTTAATTGGACAGGGGGGAGGCTACACCTTC. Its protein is CASSLIGQGGGYTF.

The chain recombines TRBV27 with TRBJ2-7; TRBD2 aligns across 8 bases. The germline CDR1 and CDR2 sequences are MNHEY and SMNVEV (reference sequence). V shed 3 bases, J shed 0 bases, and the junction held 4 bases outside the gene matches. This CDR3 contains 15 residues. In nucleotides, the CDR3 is TGTGCCAGCAGTTTGGCGGGGGGTTACTCCTACGAGCAGTACTTC. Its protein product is CASSLAGGYSYEQYF.

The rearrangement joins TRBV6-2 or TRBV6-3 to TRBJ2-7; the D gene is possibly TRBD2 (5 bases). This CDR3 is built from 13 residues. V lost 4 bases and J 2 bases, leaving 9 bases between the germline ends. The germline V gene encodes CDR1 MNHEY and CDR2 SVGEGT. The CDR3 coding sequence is TGTGCCAGCAGTTCCAGCGGACCCTACGAGCAGTACTTC. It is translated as CASSSSGPYEQYF.

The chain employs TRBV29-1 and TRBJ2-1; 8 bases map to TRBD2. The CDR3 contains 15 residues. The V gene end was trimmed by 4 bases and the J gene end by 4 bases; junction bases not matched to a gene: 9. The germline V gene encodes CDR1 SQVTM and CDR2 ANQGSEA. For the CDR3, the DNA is TGCAGCGTTGGTACCGGGACTAGAAGATACAATGAGCAGTTCTTC. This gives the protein CSVGTGTRRYNEQFF.

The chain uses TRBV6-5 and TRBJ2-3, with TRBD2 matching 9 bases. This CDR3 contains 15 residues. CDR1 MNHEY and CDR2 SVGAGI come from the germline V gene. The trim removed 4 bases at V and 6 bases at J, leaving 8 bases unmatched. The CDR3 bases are TGTGCCAGCAGTTTCGGACTAGCGACCCTCGATACGCAGTATTTT. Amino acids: CASSFGLATLDTQYF.

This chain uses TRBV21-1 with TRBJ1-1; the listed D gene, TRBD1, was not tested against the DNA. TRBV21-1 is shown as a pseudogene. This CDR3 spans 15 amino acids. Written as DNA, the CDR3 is TGTGCCAGCAGCAACTGGACAGGGGTGGGTACTGAAGCTTTCTTT. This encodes CASSNWTGVGTEAFF.

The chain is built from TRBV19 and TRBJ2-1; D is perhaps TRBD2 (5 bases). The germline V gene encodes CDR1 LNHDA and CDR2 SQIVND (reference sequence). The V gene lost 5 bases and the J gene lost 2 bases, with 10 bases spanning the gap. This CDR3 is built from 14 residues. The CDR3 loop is CASSDSDTYNEQFF. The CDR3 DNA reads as TGTGCCAGTAGTGATAGCGACACCTACAATGAGCAGTTCTTC.

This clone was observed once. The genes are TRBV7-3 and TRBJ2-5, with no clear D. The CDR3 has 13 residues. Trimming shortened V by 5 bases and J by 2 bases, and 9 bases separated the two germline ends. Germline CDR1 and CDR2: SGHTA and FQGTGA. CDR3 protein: CASSASMQETQYF. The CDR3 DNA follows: TGTGCCAGCAGCGCTAGTATGCAAGAGACCCAGTACTTC.

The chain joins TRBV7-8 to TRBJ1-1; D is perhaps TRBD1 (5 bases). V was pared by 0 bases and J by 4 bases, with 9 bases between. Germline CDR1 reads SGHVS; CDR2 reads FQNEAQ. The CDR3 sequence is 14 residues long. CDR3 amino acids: CASSLAGDGTEAFF. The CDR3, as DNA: TGTGCCAGCAGCTTAGCAGGGGATGGCACTGAAGCTTTCTTT.

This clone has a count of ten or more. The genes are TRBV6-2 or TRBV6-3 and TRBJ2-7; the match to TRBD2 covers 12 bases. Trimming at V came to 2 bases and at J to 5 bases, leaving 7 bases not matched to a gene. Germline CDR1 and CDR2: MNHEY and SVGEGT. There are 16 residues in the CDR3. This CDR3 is CASSYPRTSGTNEQYF. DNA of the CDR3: TGTGCCAGCAGTTACCCGAGGACTAGCGGGACTAACGAGCAGTACTTC.

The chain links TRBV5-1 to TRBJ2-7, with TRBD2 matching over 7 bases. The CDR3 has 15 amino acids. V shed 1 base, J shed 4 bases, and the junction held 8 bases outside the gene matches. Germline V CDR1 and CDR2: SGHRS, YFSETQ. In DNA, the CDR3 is TGCGCCAGCAGCTTGTTCGGGCGGGAGTTATACGAGCAGTACTTC. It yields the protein CASSLFGRELYEQYF.